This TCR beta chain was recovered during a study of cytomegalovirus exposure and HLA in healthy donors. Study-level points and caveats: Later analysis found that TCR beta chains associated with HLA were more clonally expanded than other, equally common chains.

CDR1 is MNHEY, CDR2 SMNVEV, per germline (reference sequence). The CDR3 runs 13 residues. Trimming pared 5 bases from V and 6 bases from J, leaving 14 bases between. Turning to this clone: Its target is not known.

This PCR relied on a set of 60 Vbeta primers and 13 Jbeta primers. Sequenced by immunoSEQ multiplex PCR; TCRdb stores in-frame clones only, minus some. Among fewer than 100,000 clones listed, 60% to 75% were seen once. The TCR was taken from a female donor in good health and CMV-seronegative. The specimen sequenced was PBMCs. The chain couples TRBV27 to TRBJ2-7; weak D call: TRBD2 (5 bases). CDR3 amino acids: CASSRPGYGEQYF. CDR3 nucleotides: TGTGCCAGCAGTCGCCCGGGGTACGGCGAGCAGTACTTC.